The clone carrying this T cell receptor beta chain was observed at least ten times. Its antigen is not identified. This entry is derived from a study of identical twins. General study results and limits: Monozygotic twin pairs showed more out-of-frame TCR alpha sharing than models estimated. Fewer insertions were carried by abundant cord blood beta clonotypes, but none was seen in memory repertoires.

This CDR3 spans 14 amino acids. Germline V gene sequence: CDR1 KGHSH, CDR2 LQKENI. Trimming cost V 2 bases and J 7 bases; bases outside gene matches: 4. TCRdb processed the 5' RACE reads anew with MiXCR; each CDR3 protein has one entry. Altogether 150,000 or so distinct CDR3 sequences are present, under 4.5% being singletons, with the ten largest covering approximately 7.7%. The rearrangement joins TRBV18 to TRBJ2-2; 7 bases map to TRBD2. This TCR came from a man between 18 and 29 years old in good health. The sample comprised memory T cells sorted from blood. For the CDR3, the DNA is TGTGCCAGCTCACCAGCGGGAGAGGTCGGGGAGCTGTTTTTT. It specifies CASSPAGEVGELFF.